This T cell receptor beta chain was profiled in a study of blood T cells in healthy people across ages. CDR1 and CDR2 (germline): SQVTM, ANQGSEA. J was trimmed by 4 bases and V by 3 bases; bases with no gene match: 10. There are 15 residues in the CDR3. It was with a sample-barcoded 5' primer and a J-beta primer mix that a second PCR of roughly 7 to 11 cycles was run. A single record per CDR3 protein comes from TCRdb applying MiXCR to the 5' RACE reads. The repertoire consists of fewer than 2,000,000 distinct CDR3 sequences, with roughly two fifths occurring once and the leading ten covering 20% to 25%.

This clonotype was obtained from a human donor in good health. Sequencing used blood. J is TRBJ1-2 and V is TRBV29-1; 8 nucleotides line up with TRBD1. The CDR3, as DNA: TGCAGCGTTGATGGGACAGGCGACTCTCGCTATGGCTACACCTTC. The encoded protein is CSVDGTGDSRYGYTF.